This TCR beta chain was profiled in a study of blood T cell repertoires in COVID-19. This clone came up once. Clones were read by immunoSEQ multiplex PCR, and TCRdb kept only the in-frame ones, dropping some. There are about 300,000 clones in the sample; approximately 86% occur only once, and 1% to 1.5% lies in the top ten. The CDR3 has 15 amino acids. V was clipped by 1 base and J by 4 bases; unmatched bases: 4. Germline V gives CDR1 LNHDA, CDR2 SQIVND (reference sequence). This sequence was found in a man in his sixties or seventies with acute or convalescent COVID-19. Sequenced: peripheral blood. V gene TRBV19 combines with J gene TRBJ2-1; the match to TRBD2 covers 7 bases. The CDR3 sequence is CASSIGSGEYNEQFF. DNA of the CDR3: TGTGCCAGTAGTATAGGGAGCGGGGAGTACAATGAGCAGTTCTTC. Looking up the rest from reference TRBV19 and TRBJ2-1 gives the full variable domain: DGGITQSPKYLFRKEGQNVTLSCEQNLNHDAMYWYRQDPGQGLRLIYYSQIVNDFQKGDIAEGYSVSREKKESFPLTVTSAQKNPTAFYLCASSIGSGEYNEQFFGPGTRLTVL.